This T cell receptor beta chain was captured by sequencing in a study of regulatory T cells in long-lasting Graves disease. Noted time point: newly diagnosed GD, antithyroid drugs for less than 3 months. TCR sequences were obtained from RNA taken from PBMCs. It was an endocrinology department in Xi'an, China, that provided the patients. Per germline, CDR1 LNHDA and CDR2 SQIVND (reference sequence). V lost 9 bases to trimming and J lost 4 bases; unmatched junction nucleotides: 10. The CDR3 is 15 residues long. HTBI primers from iRepertoire and Arm-PCR of CDR3 regions yielded the TCR beta libraries. In the study's own analysis: Looking across samples, the authors found some 67 TRBV and approximately 13 TRBJ segments. MiXCR, applied by TCRdb to the multiplex PCR reads, yields one record per CDR3 protein. TCRdb's processing, not the study's, gives the V and J calls here. The profile covers 400,000 to 550,000 distinct CDR3 sequences, with about a sixth appearing a single time and 23% taken by the ten largest.

This clonotype was detected only a few times. This sample was shared with a second study, whose subject was T cells in Graves' hyperthyroidism and ophthalmopathy.

The rearrangement joins TRBV19 to TRBJ2-3; TRBD2 aligns across 10 bases. The TCR comes from a woman aged 18-35 years with Graves disease. Here the sequenced sample was peripheral blood mononuclear cells (PBMCs), taken at new diagnosis, from a patient treated with antithyroid drugs. The CDR3 region has the DNA TGTGCCAGCAAGCCGGCTAGCGGGAGTTCAGATACGCAGTATTTT. Translation: CASKPASGSSDTQYF. The variable domain in full, with the rest retrieved from reference TRBV19 and TRBJ2-3, is DGGITQSPKYLFRKEGQNVTLSCEQNLNHDAMYWYRQDPGQGLRLIYYSQIVNDFQKGDIAEGYSVSREKKESFPLTVTSAQKNPTAFYLCASKPASGSSDTQYFGPGTRLTVL.